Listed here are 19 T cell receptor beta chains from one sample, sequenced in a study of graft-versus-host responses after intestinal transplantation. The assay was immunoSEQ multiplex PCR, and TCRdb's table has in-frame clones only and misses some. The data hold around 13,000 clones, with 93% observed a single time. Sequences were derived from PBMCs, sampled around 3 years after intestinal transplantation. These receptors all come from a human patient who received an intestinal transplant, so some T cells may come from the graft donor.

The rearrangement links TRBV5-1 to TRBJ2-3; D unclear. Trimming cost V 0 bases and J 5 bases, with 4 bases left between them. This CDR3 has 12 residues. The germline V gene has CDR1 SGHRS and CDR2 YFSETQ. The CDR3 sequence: CASSLDRDTQYF. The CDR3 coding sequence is TGCGCCAGCAGCTTGGATAGAGATACGCAGTATTTT.

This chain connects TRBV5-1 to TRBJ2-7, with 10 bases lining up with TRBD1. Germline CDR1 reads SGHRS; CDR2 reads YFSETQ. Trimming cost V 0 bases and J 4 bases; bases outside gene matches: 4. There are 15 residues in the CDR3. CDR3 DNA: TGCGCCAGCAGCTTGGGACAGGGGGCCCCTTACGAGCAGTACTTC. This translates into CASSLGQGAPYEQYF.

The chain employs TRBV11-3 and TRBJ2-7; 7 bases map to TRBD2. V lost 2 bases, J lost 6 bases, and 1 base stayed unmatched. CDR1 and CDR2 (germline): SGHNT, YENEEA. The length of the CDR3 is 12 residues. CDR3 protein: CASSLPGGEQYF. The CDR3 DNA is TGTGCCAGCAGCTTACCGGGGGGCGAGCAGTACTTC.

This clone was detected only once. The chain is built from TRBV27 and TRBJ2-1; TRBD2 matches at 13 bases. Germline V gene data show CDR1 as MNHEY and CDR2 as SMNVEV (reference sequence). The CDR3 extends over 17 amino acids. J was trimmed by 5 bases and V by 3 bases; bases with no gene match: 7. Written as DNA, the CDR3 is TGTGCCAGCAGTTTGACCCTGACTAGCGGGGGGCACAATGAGCAGTTCTTC. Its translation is CASSLTLTSGGHNEQFF.

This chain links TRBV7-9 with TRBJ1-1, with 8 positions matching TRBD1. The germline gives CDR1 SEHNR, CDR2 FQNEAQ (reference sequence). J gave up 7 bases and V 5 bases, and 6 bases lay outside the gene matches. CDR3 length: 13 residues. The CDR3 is CASSPGTGVEAFF. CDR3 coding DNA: TGTGCCAGCAGCCCCGGGACAGGCGTTGAAGCTTTCTTT.

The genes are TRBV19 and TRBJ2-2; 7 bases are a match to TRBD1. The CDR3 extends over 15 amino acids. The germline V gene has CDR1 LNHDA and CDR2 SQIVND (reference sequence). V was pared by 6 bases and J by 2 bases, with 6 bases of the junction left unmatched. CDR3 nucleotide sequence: TGTGCCAGTAGCACCGGGACAGCAAACACCGGGGAGCTGTTTTTT. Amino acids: CASSTGTANTGELFF.

The CDR3 DNA sequence: TGTGCCAGCAGTTTGCATGGACGGGGCTCATATGGCTACACCTTC. As protein: CASSLHGRGSYGYTF. V and J are TRBV6-6 and TRBJ1-2; D perhaps matches TRBD1 (5 bases). The CDR3 is 15 residues long. CDR1 and CDR2 from the germline V gene are MNHNY and SVGAGI (reference sequence). Trimming removed 4 bases at V and 5 bases at J, with 17 bases between.

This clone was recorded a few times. The CDR3 bases are TGTGCCATCAGAGGGGGAACTGAAGCTTTCTTT. Its protein is CAIRGGTEAFF. The chain employs TRBV10-3 and TRBJ1-1, with TRBD1 as a possible D gene (6 bases). This CDR3 comprises 11 residues. Germline lookup yields CDR1 ENHRY and CDR2 SYGVKD. Trimming shortened V by 6 bases and J by 5 bases, and 7 bases separated the two germline ends.

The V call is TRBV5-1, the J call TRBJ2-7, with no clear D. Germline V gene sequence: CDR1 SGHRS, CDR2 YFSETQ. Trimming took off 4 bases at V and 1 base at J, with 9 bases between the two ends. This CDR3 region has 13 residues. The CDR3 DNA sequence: TGCGCCAGCAGCCCTGACAAGTCCTACGAGCAGTACTTC. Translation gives CASSPDKSYEQYF.

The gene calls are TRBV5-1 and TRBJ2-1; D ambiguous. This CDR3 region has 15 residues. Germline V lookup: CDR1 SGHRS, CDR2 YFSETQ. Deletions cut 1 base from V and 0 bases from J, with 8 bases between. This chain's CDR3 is CASSLRGDSYNEQFF. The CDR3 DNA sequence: TGCGCCAGCAGCTTGCGCGGTGACTCCTACAATGAGCAGTTCTTC. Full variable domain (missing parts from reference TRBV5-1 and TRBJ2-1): KAGVTQTPRYLIKTRGQQVTLSCSPISGHRSVSWYQQTPGQGLQFLFEYFSETQRNKGNFPGRFSGRQFSNSRSEMNVSTLELGDSALYLCASSLRGDSYNEQFFGPGTRLTVL.

The CDR3 DNA sequence: TGTGCCAGCAGCTTAACGGCGACTGGCGGTGGCTACACCTTC. It is translated as CASSLTATGGGYTF. The chain links TRBV7-9 to TRBJ1-2; no clear D gene. Germline lookup yields CDR1 SEHNR and CDR2 FQNEAQ (reference sequence). Deletions cut 2 bases from V and 7 bases from J, with 14 bases between. The CDR3 has 14 amino acids.

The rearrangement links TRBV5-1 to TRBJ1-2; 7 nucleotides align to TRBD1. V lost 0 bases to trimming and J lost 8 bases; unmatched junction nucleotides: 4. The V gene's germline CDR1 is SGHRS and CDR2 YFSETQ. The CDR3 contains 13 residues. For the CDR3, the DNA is TGCGCCAGCAGCTTGGGACAGGGACAAGGCTACACCTTC. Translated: CASSLGQGQGYTF.

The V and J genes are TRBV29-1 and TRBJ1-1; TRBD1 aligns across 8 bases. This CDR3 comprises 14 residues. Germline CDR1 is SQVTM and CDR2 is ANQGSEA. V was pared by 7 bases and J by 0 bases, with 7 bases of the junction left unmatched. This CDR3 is CSGRGQVVNTEAFF. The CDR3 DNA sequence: TGCAGCGGGAGGGGACAGGTCGTGAACACTGAAGCTTTCTTT. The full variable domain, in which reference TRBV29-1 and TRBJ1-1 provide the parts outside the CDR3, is SAVISQKPSRDICQRGTSLTIQCQVDSQVTMMFWYRQQPGQSLTLIATANQGSEATYESGFVIDKFPISRPNLTFSTLTVSNMSPEDSSIYLCSGRGQVVNTEAFFGQGTRLTVV.

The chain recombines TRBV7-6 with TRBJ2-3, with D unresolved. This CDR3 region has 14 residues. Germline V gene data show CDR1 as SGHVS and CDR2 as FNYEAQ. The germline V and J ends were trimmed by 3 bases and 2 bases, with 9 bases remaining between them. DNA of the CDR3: TGTGCCAGCAGCTTGAACTGGCTCACAGATACGCAGTATTTT. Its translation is CASSLNWLTDTQYF.

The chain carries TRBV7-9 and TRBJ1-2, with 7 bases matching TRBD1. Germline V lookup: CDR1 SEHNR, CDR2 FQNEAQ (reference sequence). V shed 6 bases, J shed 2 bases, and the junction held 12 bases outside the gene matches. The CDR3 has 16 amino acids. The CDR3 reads CASRSEQGIQNYGYTF. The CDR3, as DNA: TGTGCCAGCAGGTCTGAACAGGGGATTCAAAACTATGGCTACACCTTC.

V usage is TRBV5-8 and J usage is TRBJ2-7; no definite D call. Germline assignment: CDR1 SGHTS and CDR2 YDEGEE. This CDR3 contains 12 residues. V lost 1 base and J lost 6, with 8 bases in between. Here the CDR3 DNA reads TGTGCCAGCAGCTTGATCTCGGGCGAGCAGTACTTC. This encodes CASSLISGEQYF.

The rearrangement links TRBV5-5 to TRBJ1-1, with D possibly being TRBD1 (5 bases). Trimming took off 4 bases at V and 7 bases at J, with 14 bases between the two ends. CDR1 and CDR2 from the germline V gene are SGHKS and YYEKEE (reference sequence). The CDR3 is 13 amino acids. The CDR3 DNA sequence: TGTGCCAGCAGCCCCGAGGGGCAGGGTGAAGCTTTCTTT. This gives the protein CASSPEGQGEAFF.

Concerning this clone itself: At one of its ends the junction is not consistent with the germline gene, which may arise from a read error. The DNA of the CDR3 is TGTGCCAGCAGTGAATCGCATTTGGAGGGCAGCTTC. Protein product: CASSESHLEGSF. The gene calls are TRBV6-1 and TRBJ2-7; perhaps TRBD2 as D (6 bases). Looked up from germline, CDR1 is MNHNS and CDR2 is SASEGT. This CDR3 is 12 amino acids long.

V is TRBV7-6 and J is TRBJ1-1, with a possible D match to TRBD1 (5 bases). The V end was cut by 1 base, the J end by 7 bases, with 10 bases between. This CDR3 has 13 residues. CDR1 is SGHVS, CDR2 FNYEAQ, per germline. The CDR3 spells CASSLGEGLEAFF. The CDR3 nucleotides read TGTGCCAGCAGCTTAGGGGAGGGGCTTGAAGCTTTCTTT.